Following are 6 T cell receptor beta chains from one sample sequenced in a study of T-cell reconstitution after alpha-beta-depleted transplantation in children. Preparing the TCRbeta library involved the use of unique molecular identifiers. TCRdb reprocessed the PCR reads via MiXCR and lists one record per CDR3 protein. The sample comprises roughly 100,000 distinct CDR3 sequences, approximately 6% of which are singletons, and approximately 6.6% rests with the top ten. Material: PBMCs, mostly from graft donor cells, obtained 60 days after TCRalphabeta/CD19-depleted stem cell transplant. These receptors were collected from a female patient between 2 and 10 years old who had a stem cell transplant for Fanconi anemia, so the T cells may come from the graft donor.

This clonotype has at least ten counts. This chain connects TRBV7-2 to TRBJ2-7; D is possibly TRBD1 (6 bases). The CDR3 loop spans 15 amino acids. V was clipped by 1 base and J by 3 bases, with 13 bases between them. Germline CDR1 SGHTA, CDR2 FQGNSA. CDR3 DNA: TGTGCCAGCAGCTTAGAAGTGGGGGCCAACTACGAGCAGTACTTC. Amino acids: CASSLEVGANYEQYF.

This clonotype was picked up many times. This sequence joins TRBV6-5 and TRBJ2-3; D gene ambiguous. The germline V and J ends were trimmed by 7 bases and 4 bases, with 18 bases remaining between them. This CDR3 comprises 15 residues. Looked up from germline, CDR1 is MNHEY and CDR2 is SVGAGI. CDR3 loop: CASKSRPELPDTQYF. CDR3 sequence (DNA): TGTGCCAGCAAGTCCAGGCCGGAGCTCCCAGATACGCAGTATTTT.

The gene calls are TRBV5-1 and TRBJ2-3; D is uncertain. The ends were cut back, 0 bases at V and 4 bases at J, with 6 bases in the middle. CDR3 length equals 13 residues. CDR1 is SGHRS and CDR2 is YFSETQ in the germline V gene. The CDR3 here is CASSLAHADTQYF. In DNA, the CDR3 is TGCGCCAGCAGCTTGGCACACGCAGATACGCAGTATTTT.

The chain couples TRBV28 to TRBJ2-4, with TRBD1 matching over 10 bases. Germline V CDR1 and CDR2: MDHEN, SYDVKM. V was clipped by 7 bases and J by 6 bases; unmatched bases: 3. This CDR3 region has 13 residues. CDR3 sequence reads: CASTGQGRNIQYF. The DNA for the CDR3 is TGTGCCAGCACGGGACAGGGGAGAAACATTCAGTACTTC.

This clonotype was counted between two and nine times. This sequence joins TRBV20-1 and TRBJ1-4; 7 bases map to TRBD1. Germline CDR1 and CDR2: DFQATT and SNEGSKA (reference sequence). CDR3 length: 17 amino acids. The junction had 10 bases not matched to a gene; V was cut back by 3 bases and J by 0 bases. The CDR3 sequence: CSASGQVPGATNEKLFF. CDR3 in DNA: TGCAGTGCTAGTGGACAGGTGCCGGGAGCAACTAATGAAAAACTGTTTTTT.

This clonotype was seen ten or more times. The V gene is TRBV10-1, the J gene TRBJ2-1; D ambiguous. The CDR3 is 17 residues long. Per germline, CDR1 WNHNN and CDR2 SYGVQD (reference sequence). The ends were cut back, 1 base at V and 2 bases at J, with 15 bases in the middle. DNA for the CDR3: TGCGCCAGCAGTGAGTTCTTAGACCAGCCCACCTACAATGAGCAGTTCTTC. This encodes CASSEFLDQPTYNEQFF.